These 3 T cell receptor beta chains were sequenced from one sample in a study of shared clonotypes between healthy human individuals (dated by TCRdb to about 2020). The receptor library was made with the immunoSEQ multiplex PCR assay. TCRdb re-hosts the immuneACCESS table, in-frame sequences only. Its copies lack some clones; in the studies checked, an unresolved V gene accounts for under half of them, and the cause for the rest is not known. In all, the sample holds roughly 1.5 million clones, and about 98% of those were seen once. Less than 0.55% of the sample belongs to the ten largest clones. Sequencing used naive CD4+ T cells sorted from blood. The cell subset or site label of this sample denotes: CD45RA+ positively selected. Receptors originate from a man under 40 in good health.

Remarks on this clone: In the same sample, other DNA sequences code for this CDR3. V usage is TRBV2 and J usage is TRBJ2-3; D may be TRBD1 (5 bases). The germline V gene has CDR1 SNHLY and CDR2 FYNNEI. The CDR3 loop spans 13 amino acids. Deletions cut 8 bases from V and 0 bases from J, with 9 bases between. CDR3 in DNA: TGTGCCAGCCGGAAGGGGAGCACAGATACGCAGTATTTT. Translation gives CASRKGSTDTQYF.

This chain links TRBV29-1 with TRBJ2-2, with D possibly matching TRBD1 (8 bases). This CDR3 has 16 amino acids. Germline CDR1 reads SQVTM; CDR2 reads ANQGSEA. The V gene lost 5 bases and the J gene lost 5 bases, with 21 bases spanning the gap. CDR3 region: CSVKRQGRGRTGELFF. The CDR3 region has the DNA TGCAGCGTTAAAAGACAGGGGAGGGGTAGGACCGGGGAGCTGTTTTTT.

The chain is built from TRBV28 and TRBJ1-1; D possibly corresponds to TRBD1 (5 bases). Germline loops: CDR1 MDHEN, CDR2 SYDVKM. The V and J ends lost 3 bases and 4 bases respectively, with 21 bases between them. The CDR3 covers 17 residues. CDR3 nucleotide sequence: TGTGCCAGCAGTTTTACGCGGGGACGACATAGGGGCACTGAAGCTTTCTTT. Translated, it gives CASSFTRGRHRGTEAFF.